A single TCR beta chain is shown here with its context. Its specificity is not known. The donors were members of the approximately 110-subject validation cohort (separate from the approximately 670-subject first cohort). The sample comes from a study of cytomegalovirus exposure and HLA in healthy donors. Sequencing used immunoSEQ multiplex PCR; TCRdb keeps in-frame clones, though not all of them. The repertoire holds about 180,000 clones, around 84% seen once, with about 16% in the top ten. The germline CDR1 and CDR2 sequences are GTSNPN and SVGIG (reference sequence). CDR3 length equals 12 residues. The V and J ends lost 1 base and 0 bases respectively, with 4 bases between them. Findings and limits, study-wide: Three of the chains that were CMV-associated were confirmed in vitro to be specific for CMV antigens.

This chain joins TRBV30 and TRBJ2-7; no definite D call. Sequenced input: PBMCs. This receptor was taken from a man younger than 30 in good health and CMV-seropositive. The CDR3 here is CAWSAVSYEQYF. In nucleotides, the CDR3 is TGTGCCTGGAGTGCAGTCTCCTACGAGCAGTACTTC.